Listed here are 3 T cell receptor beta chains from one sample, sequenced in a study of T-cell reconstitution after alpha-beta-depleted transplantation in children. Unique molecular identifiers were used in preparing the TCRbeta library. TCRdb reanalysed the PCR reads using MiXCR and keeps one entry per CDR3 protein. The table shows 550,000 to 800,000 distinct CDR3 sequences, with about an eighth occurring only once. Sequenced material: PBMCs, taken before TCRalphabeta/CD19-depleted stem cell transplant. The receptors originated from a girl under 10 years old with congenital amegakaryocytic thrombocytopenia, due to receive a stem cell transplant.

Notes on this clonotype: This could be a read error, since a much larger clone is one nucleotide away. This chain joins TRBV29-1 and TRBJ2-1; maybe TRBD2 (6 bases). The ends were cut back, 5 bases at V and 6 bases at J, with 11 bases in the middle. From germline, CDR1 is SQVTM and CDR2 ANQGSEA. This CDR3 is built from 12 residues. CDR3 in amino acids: CSVRSSGNEQFF. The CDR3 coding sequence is TGCAGCGTTAGGAGTAGCGGCAATGAGCAGTTCTTC.

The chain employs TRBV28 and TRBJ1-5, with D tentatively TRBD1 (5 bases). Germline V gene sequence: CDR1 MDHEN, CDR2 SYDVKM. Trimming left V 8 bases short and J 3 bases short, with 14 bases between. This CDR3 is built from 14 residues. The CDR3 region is CASENNGANQPQHF. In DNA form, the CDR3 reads TGTGCCAGCGAAAATAATGGGGCCAATCAGCCCCAGCATTTT.

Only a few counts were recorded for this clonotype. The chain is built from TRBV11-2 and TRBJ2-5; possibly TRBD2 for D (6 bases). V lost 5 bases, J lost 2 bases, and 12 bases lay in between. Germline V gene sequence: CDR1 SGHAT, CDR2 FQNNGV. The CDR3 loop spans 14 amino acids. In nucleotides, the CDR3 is TGTGCCAGCAGCCGGGACTTTACACAAGAGACCCAGTACTTC. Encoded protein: CASSRDFTQETQYF.